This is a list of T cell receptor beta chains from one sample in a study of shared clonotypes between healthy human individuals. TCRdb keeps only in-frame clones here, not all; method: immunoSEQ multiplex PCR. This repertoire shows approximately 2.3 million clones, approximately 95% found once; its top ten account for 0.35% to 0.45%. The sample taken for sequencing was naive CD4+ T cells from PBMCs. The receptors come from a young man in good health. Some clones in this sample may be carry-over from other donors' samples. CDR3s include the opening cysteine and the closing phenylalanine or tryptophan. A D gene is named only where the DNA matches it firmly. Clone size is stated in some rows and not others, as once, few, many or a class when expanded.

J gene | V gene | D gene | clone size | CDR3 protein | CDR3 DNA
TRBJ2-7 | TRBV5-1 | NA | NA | CASSLGLPLEQYF | TGCGCCAGCAGCTTAGGCCTTCCCCTCGAGCAGTACTTC
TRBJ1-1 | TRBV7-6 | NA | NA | CASSLEGQNTEAFF | TGTGCCAGCAGCTTAGAAGGACAGAACACTGAAGCTTTCTTT
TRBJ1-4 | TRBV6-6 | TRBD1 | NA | CASRSQGAGNEKLFF | TGTGCCAGCAGGTCACAGGGGGCTGGGAATGAAAAACTGTTTTTT
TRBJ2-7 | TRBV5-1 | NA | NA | CASSPPGISYEQYF | TGCGCCAGCAGCCCCCCGGGCATTTCCTACGAGCAGTACTTC
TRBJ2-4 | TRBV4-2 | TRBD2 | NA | CASSQDETSGKNIQYF | TGTGCCAGCAGCCAAGATGAGACTAGCGGCAAAAACATTCAGTACTTC
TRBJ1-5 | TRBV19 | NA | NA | CASSISGWSNQPQHF | TGTGCCAGTAGTATTTCAGGGTGGAGCAATCAGCCCCAGCATTTT
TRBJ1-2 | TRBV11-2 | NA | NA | CASRPITGWGEGDYGYTF | TGTGCCAGCAGACCGATTACGGGGTGGGGGGAAGGAGACTATGGCTACACCTTC
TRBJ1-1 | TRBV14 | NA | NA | CASSRSTSRAFF | TGTGCCAGCAGCCGCTCGACTAGTAGAGCTTTCTTT
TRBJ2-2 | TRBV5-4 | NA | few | CASSLDRGNTGELFF | TGTGCCAGCAGCTTGGATCGGGGGAACACCGGGGAGCTGTTTTTT
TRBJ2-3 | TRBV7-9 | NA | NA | CASSLGGLNTDTQYF | TGTGCCAGCAGCTTAGGCGGCCTTAACACAGATACGCAGTATTTT
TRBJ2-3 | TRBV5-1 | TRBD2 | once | CASSGGLGADTQYF | TGCGCCAGCAGCGGGGGACTAGGGGCAGATACGCAGTATTTT
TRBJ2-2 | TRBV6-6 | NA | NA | CASKGGLNTGELFF | TGTGCCAGCAAGGGGGGCCTGAACACCGGGGAGCTGTTTTTT
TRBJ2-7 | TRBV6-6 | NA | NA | CASSPGAHEQYF | TGTGCCAGCAGTCCCGGGGCTCACGAGCAGTACTTC
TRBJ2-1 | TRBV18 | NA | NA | CASSPTLPNEQFF | TGTGCCAGCTCACCAACCCTCCCCAATGAGCAGTTCTTC
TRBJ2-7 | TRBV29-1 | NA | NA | CSVQPAGSYEQYF | TGCAGCGTCCAACCAGCAGGGTCCTACGAGCAGTACTTC
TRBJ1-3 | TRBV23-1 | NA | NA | CASRTVSPGNTIYF | TGCGCCAGCCGGACAGTCAGCCCTGGAAACACCATATATTTT
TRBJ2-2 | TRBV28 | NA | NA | CASSFRVGRPGELFF | TGTGCCAGCAGTTTTCGAGTAGGGCGACCCGGGGAGCTGTTTTTT
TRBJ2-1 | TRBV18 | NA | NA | CASSPPGGGPEGEQFF | TGTGCCAGCTCACCACCGGGTGGGGGGCCGGAAGGTGAGCAGTTCTTC
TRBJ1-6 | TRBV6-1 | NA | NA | CASSEANLSSPLHF | TGTGCCAGCAGTGAAGCTAACTTATCCTCACCCCTCCACTTT
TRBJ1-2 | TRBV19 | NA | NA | CASSIDSRTVYGYTF | TGTGCCAGTAGTATAGATTCCAGAACAGTCTATGGCTACACCTTC
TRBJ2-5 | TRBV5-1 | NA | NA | CASSSPRHGETQYF | TGCGCCAGCAGCTCACCCAGACACGGCGAGACCCAGTACTTC
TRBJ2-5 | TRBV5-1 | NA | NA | CASRVGGPIEAQYF | TGCGCCTCCCGAGTGGGGGGGCCGATTGAGGCCCAGTACTTC
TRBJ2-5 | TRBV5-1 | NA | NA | CASSPAGGAQETQYF | TGCGCCAGCAGCCCCGCCGGGGGAGCTCAAGAGACCCAGTACTTC
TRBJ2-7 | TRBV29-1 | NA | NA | CSVKGLFSYEQYF | TGCAGCGTTAAAGGCCTGTTTAGCTACGAGCAGTACTTC
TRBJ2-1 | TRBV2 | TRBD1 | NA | CARGQGSSYNEQFF | TGTGCCAGAGGACAGGGTAGCTCCTACAATGAGCAGTTCTTC
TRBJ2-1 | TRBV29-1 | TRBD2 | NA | CSLRGLAGGLYNEQFF | TGCAGCCTCAGGGGGCTAGCGGGAGGGCTGTACAATGAGCAGTTCTTC
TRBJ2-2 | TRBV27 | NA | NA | CASHRDHGTGELFF | TGTGCCAGCCATCGGGATCACGGCACCGGGGAGCTGTTTTTT
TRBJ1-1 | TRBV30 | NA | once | CAWSKENTEAFF | TGTGCCTGGAGCAAGGAGAACACTGAAGCTTTCTTT
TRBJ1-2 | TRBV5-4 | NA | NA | CASSSEMGNYGYTF | TGTGCCAGCAGCTCGGAAATGGGGAACTATGGCTACACCTTC
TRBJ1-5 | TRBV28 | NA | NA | CASSSRLRGPNQPQHF | TGTGCCAGCAGTTCCCGCCTCAGGGGACCGAATCAGCCCCAGCATTTT
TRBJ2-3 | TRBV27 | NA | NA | CASSIGDTQYF | TGTGCCAGCAGTATAGGAGATACGCAGTATTTT
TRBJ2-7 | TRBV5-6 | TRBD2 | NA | CASSLAGSGGSYEQYF | TGTGCCAGCAGCTTGGCGGGTAGCGGGGGGTCCTACGAGCAGTACTTC